The 12 T cell receptor beta chains reported below all come from one sample, sequenced in a study of T cells in narcolepsy. TCRdb keeps only in-frame clones here, not all; method: immunoSEQ multiplex PCR. The sample has 15,000 to 20,000 clones; around 86% are singletons. The sequencing sample was made of memory (CD45RA-) CD4+ T cells from blood. Every receptor here comes from a human donor in good health.

This clone was seen once. The chain carries TRBV7-8 and TRBJ2-5, with a weak D call TRBD2 (5 bases). CDR3 length equals 14 residues. The V end was cut by 1 base, the J end by 5 bases, with 11 bases between. Germline V gene sequence: CDR1 SGHVS, CDR2 FQNEAQ. This CDR3 is CASSLVPGLETQYF. For the CDR3, the DNA is TGTGCCAGCAGCTTAGTCCCGGGGTTGGAGACCCAGTACTTC.

The chain carries TRBV7-2 and TRBJ2-3; 11 positions agree with TRBD1. Germline values: CDR1 SGHTA, CDR2 FQGNSA. Trimming took 1 base from V and 5 from J; bases not matched to a gene: 5. The CDR3 is 16 residues long. The CDR3 protein is CASSLGGQGGLDTQYF. CDR3 sequence (DNA): TGTGCCAGCAGCTTAGGGGGACAGGGGGGATTAGATACGCAGTATTTT.

The V call is TRBV19, the J call TRBJ1-5, with 7 nucleotides matching TRBD1. Germline V gene data show CDR1 as LNHDA and CDR2 as SQIVND (reference sequence). The length of the CDR3 is 15 residues. Germline trimming cut 7 bases from V and 1 base from J; bases unmatched to any gene: 7. The CDR3 coding sequence is TGTGCCAGTATGGAGTCACAGGGGAGCAATCAGCCCCAGCATTTT. The encoded protein is CASMESQGSNQPQHF.

The chain carries TRBV6-1 and TRBJ2-1; either TRBD1 or TRBD2 may supply D (5 bases each). CDR1 is MNHNS and CDR2 is SASEGT in the germline V gene. V was clipped by 4 bases and J by 16 bases, with 26 bases between them. The CDR3 contains 15 residues. CDR3 amino acids: CASSALAGTQNGLFF. In DNA form, the CDR3 reads TGTGCCAGCAGTGCCCTCGCCGGGACGCAAAACGGTTTATTCTTC.

The chain couples TRBV6-6 to TRBJ2-1; the D is unclear. V was clipped by 4 bases and J by 10 bases, with 14 bases between them. This CDR3 has 13 amino acids. Germline V gives CDR1 MNHNY, CDR2 SVGAGI (reference sequence). CDR3 sequence (DNA): TGTGCCAGCAGTTCCTACGTTAAGAACGAGCAGTTCTTC. Translation gives CASSSYVKNEQFF.

The chain employs TRBV19 and TRBJ1-5; 10 nucleotides match TRBD1. This CDR3 contains 18 residues. Trimming cost V 5 bases and J 0 bases; bases outside gene matches: 10. Germline-derived CDR1 and CDR2 are LNHDA and SQIVND (reference sequence). In nucleotides, the CDR3 is TGTGCCAGTAGTGCGTTGGACAGGGGGGACTTTAGCAATCAGCCCCAGCATTTT. It specifies CASSALDRGDFSNQPQHF.

J is TRBJ1-6 and V is TRBV7-8, with D possibly TRBD1 on 5 matching bases. This CDR3 has 16 amino acids. V lost 3 bases and J lost 6, with 15 bases in between. Germline lookup yields CDR1 SGHVS and CDR2 FQNEAQ. CDR3 residues: CASSLGSGLTNSPLHF. The DNA for the CDR3 is TGTGCCAGCAGCTTGGGGTCAGGGCTTACTAATTCACCCCTCCACTTT. The full variable domain, its missing parts supplied by reference TRBV7-8 and TRBJ1-6, is GAGVSQSPRYKVAKRGQDVALRCDPISGHVSLFWYQQALGQGPEFLTYFQNEAQLDKSGLPSDRFFAERPEGSVSTLKIQRTQQEDSAVYLCASSLGSGLTNSPLHFGNGTRLTVT.

The chain links TRBV9 to TRBJ2-3; 7 bases are a match to TRBD2. Per the germline V gene, CDR1 is SGDLS and CDR2 is YYNGEE. The CDR3 loop spans 14 amino acids. Germline trimming cut 5 bases from V and 0 bases from J; bases unmatched to any gene: 3. This CDR3 is CASSTGLSTDTQYF. The CDR3 DNA reads TGTGCCAGCAGTACGGGACTAAGCACAGATACGCAGTATTTT.

This clone showed up just once. The gene calls are TRBV10-3 and TRBJ2-2, with a possible D match to TRBD1 (6 bases). The V end was cut by 7 bases, the J end by 5 bases, with 17 bases between. CDR3 length: 15 amino acids. The V gene's germline CDR1 is ENHRY and CDR2 SYGVKD. The CDR3 is CAITNRESGTGELFF. CDR3 DNA sequence: TGTGCCATCACCAACAGGGAGTCGGGGACCGGGGAGCTGTTTTTT.

V is TRBV5-1 and J is TRBJ1-4; TRBD1 matches 7 bases. The CDR3 consists of 15 residues. V dropped 4 bases and J dropped 5; count of bases not matched to a gene: 8. Per the germline V gene, CDR1 is SGHRS and CDR2 is YFSETQ. CDR3 nucleotide sequence: TGCGCCAGCAGCGTATCCGGGACAGAAAATGAAAAACTGTTTTTT. Translation: CASSVSGTENEKLFF.

The chain recombines TRBV6-5 with TRBJ2-7, with D possibly matching TRBD2 (6 bases). This CDR3 is 11 amino acids long. The germline V gene encodes CDR1 MNHEY and CDR2 SVGAGI. Trimming removed 8 bases at V and 3 bases at J, with 8 bases between. CDR3 nucleotides: TGTGCCAGCGGGCGGGGCTACGAGCAGTACTTC. This gives the protein CASGRGYEQYF.

The chain's CDR3 is CASSYLVAGLTGELFF. The CDR3 bases are TGTGCCAGCAGTTATTTGGTAGCGGGTCTCACCGGGGAGCTGTTTTTT. The chain combines TRBV6-5 with TRBJ2-2; 7 bases fit TRBD2. The CDR3 has 16 residues. The V gene's germline CDR1 is MNHEY and CDR2 SVGAGI. Unmatched junction bases numbered 8, after V lost 3 bases and J lost 4 bases.